These T cell receptor beta chains were read from a single sample in a study of T cell responses to AZD1222 COVID-19 vaccine. The repertoire was sequenced with immunoSEQ multiplex PCR; TCRdb's copy has only in-frame clones and lacks some. The sample has some 180,000 clones, about 93% seen once; the top ten hold more than 0.85%. The source was peripheral blood, collected 28 days after the second dose of the MenACWY control vaccine. These receptors were taken from an adult who received the MenACWY meningococcal vaccine as a control. The CDR3 runs from the conserved cysteine through the conserved F or W. The D gene is left open where the match is weak. Rows give clone size only sometimes, using once, few, many, or a class for an expanded clone.

len	j_gene	v_gene	abundance	d_gene	CDR3aa	CDR3nt
12	TRBJ1-5	TRBV7-9	.	.	CASSLGRGPQHF	TGTGCCAGCAGCTTAGGACGGGGGCCCCAGCATTTT
13	TRBJ2-1	TRBV7-6	.	.	CASSLARYNEQFF	TGTGCCAGCAGCTTAGCGCGGTATAATGAGCAGTTCTTC
17	TRBJ2-3	TRBV10-1	.	.	CASSESVGSGPTDTQYF	TGCGCCAGCAGTGAGTCGGTCGGGTCCGGGCCCACAGATACGCAGTATTTT
12	TRBJ1-1	TRBV29-1	.	TRBD1	CSVGQTNTEAFF	TGCAGCGTGGGACAGACGAACACTGAAGCTTTCTTT
9	TRBJ2-3	TRBV7-8	.	.	CAAGDTQYF	TGTGCCGCGGGGGATACGCAGTATTTT
18	TRBJ1-5	TRBV21-1	.	.	CASSKGFRRQGGDQPQHF	TGTGCCAGCAGCAAAGGTTTTCGAAGACAGGGAGGGGATCAGCCCCAGCATTTT
14	TRBJ1-1	TRBV28	.	.	CASSLYRSNTEAFF	TGTGCCAGCAGTTTGTACAGATCTAACACTGAAGCTTTCTTT
11	TRBJ1-1	TRBV28	.	.	CASSLYPQAFF	TGTGCCAGCAGCCTATATCCCCAAGCTTTCTTT
16	TRBJ2-2	TRBV18	once	.	CASSQGAPANTGELFF	TGTGCCAGCTCACAGGGAGCTCCCGCGAACACCGGGGAGCTGTTTTTT
12	TRBJ2-1	TRBV3-1/TRBV3-2	.	.	CASSHGIGEQFF	TGTGCCAGCAGCCACGGCATCGGTGAGCAGTTCTTC
16	TRBJ1-4	TRBV4-1	.	.	CASSQRPYATNEKLFF	TGCGCCAGCAGCCAGCGACCCTATGCAACTAATGAAAAACTGTTTTTT
14	TRBJ1-2	TRBV25-1	.	.	CASSGQVRAGGYTF	TGTGCCAGCAGTGGACAGGTTCGGGCGGGAGGCTACACCTTC
16	TRBJ2-2	TRBV19	.	.	CASTSGDRDFTGELFF	.
14	TRBJ1-1	TRBV6-5	.	TRBD1	CASRVGTANTEAFF	TGTGCCAGCAGAGTAGGGACAGCGAACACTGAAGCTTTCTTT
11	TRBJ1-1	TRBV21-1	.	.	CASSAFTEAFF	TGTGCCAGCAGCGCCTTCACTGAAGCTTTCTTT
13	TRBJ1-2	TRBV28	once	TRBD1	CASSVTGAYGYTF	TGTGCCAGCAGCGTAACAGGGGCTTATGGCTACACCTTC
12	TRBJ1-2	TRBV16	once	.	CASSQSEGGYTF	TGTGCCAGCAGCCAATCGGAGGGTGGCTACACCTTC
12	TRBJ2-5	TRBV27	.	.	CASSPGLRTQYF	TGTGCCAGCAGCCCCGGTTTAAGGACCCAGTACTTC
15	TRBJ1-4	TRBV5-5	.	TRBD1	CASSFDRVTNEKLFF	TGTGCCAGCAGCTTCGACAGGGTTACTAATGAAAAACTGTTTTTT
15	TRBJ1-2	TRBV6-5	once	.	CASSYSRTLTGGYTF	TGTGCCAGCAGTTACTCAAGGACCTTAACGGGGGGCTACACCTTC
15	TRBJ1-6	TRBV15	.	.	CATSRDRGINSPLHF	TGTGCCACCAGCAGAGACAGGGGAATTAATTCACCCCTCCACTTT
14	TRBJ1-6	TRBV18	.	TRBD1	CASSDGQGDSPLHF	TGTGCCAGCTCCGATGGACAGGGGGATTCACCCCTCCACTTT
17	TRBJ2-3	TRBV5-1	.	.	CASSFGGQTDATDTQYF	TGCGCCAGCAGCTTCGGAGGACAGACGGACGCCACAGATACGCAGTATTTT
13	TRBJ1-4	TRBV18	.	.	CASSRRSGEKLFF	TGTGCCAGCTCACGCCGATCAGGTGAAAAACTGTTTTTT
17	TRBJ2-2	TRBV3-1/TRBV3-2	.	TRBD1	CASSQVLGQGGSGELFF	TGTGCCAGCAGCCAAGTATTGGGACAGGGGGGATCCGGGGAGCTGTTTTTT
15	TRBJ1-2	TRBV16	.	TRBD1	CASRRMTTGLEGYTF	TGTGCCAGCAGGCGTATGACGACAGGGTTGGAGGGCTACACCTTC
15	TRBJ1-1	TRBV4-2	.	.	CASSQDDRMNTEAFF	TGTGCCAGCAGCCAAGACGACAGGATGAACACTGAAGCTTTCTTT
13	TRBJ2-7	TRBV19	few	.	CASSGDHSYEQYF	TGTGCCAGTAGTGGGGACCATTCCTACGAGCAGTACTTC
18	TRBJ2-2	TRBV27	.	.	CASTRVGFGQLSGGELFF	TGTGCCAGCACGAGGGTGGGGTTTGGACAGCTCTCAGGGGGGGAGCTGTTTTTT
17	TRBJ1-4	TRBV5-6	.	.	CASSPLGQLATNEKLFF	TGTGCCAGCAGCCCTCTCGGACAGCTTGCAACTAATGAAAAACTGTTTTTT
13	TRBJ1-1	TRBV6-5	.	.	CASSSRVNTEAFF	TGTGCCAGCAGCAGTCGAGTTAACACTGAAGCTTTCTTT
16	TRBJ2-7	TRBV3-1/TRBV3-2	.	.	CASSQAIRGGSYEQYF	TGTGCCAGCAGCCAGGCCATCCGAGGGGGTTCCTACGAGCAGTACTTC
12	TRBJ1-6	TRBV6-2/TRBV6-3	.	.	CASSSAGEPLHF	TGTGCCAGCAGTTCCGCGGGGGAACCCCTCCACTTT
13	TRBJ2-7	TRBV5-1	.	.	CASSHDRSGEQYF	TGCGCCAGCAGCCATGACAGGTCTGGAGAGCAGTACTTC
14	TRBJ1-1	TRBV2	.	.	CASSVLGVNTEAFF	TGTGCCAGCAGTGTTCTGGGCGTGAACACTGAAGCTTTCTTT
15	TRBJ1-1	TRBV4-3	.	TRBD1	CASSQGDRTYTEAFF	TGCGCCAGCAGCCAGGGGGACAGAACTTACACTGAAGCTTTCTTT